The next 32 T cell receptor beta chains were all read from a single sample in a study of circulating and synovial CD4+ cells in juvenile arthritis. Clones were sequenced by immunoSEQ multiplex PCR, and TCRdb holds only the in-frame ones, with some missing. The sample yields around 32,000 clones, roughly 95% seen once. The specimen was CD4+ T cells from blood. These receptors all come from a human donor with juvenile idiopathic arthritis.

This clone was detected once. The DNA of the CDR3 is TGTGCCAGCAGCACCCGGGAGCCCGTTGCCCGCTACGAGCAGTACTTC. Translating it yields CASSTREPVARYEQYF. The chain uses TRBV11-2 and TRBJ2-7; tentatively, D is TRBD2 (6 bases). This CDR3 is 16 amino acids long. CDR1 SGHAT and CDR2 FQNNGV come from the germline V gene. With 5 bases removed from V and 3 bases from J, the gap between germline ends came to 20 bases.

V usage is TRBV4-2 and J usage is TRBJ1-2, with D perhaps matching TRBD1 (5 bases). The CDR3 contains 14 residues. V dropped 6 bases and J dropped 1 base, with 12 bases sitting between them. Germline V gene sequence: CDR1 LGHNA, CDR2 YNFKEQ. The CDR3 sequence: CASSPPGLNYGYTF. The DNA for the CDR3 is TGTGCCAGCAGTCCTCCGGGACTTAACTATGGCTACACCTTC.

The V gene is TRBV29-1, the J gene TRBJ1-1, with D perhaps TRBD1 (5 bases). The V end was cut by 4 bases, the J end by 2 bases, with 14 bases between. The CDR3 sequence is 14 residues long. The V gene's germline CDR1 is SQVTM and CDR2 ANQGSEA. The CDR3 sequence: CSVGVRQGNTEAFF. The CDR3 nucleotides are TGCAGCGTTGGGGTCCGTCAGGGAAACACTGAAGCTTTCTTT.

This chain joins TRBV27 and TRBJ2-5; TRBD1 aligns across 7 bases. Germline V gene sequence: CDR1 MNHEY, CDR2 SMNVEV (reference sequence). Trimming at V came to 6 bases and at J to 8 bases, leaving 6 bases not matched to a gene. The CDR3 runs 12 residues. CDR3 in DNA: TGTGCCAGCAGGACAGGGATGGGAACCCAGTACTTC. Its protein product is CASRTGMGTQYF.

The genes are TRBV18 and TRBJ2-3; TRBD2 is a possible D gene (5 bases). Germline V CDR1 and CDR2: KGHSH, LQKENI. V gave up 3 bases and J gave up 5 bases, with 12 bases separating them. The CDR3 is 14 residues long. The CDR3 is CASSPRPGIDTQYF. The DNA for the CDR3 is TGTGCCAGCTCACCCAGACCCGGGATAGATACGCAGTATTTT.

J is TRBJ1-1 and V is TRBV11-2; D unresolved. The V and J ends lost 2 bases and 6 bases respectively, with 10 bases between them. This CDR3 is built from 13 residues. Germline V lookup: CDR1 SGHAT, CDR2 FQNNGV. CDR3 in amino acids: CASSLSGVAEAFF. The CDR3 DNA reads as TGTGCCAGCAGCTTATCCGGGGTCGCTGAAGCTTTCTTT.

The table lists this clone with a count of one. This chain connects TRBV6-1 to TRBJ2-3, with D unresolved. Trimming cost V 4 bases and J 1 base, with 9 bases left between them. This CDR3 is built from 14 residues. Looked up from germline, CDR1 is MNHNS and CDR2 is SASEGT. Here the CDR3 DNA reads TGTGCCAGCAGTGTTCGCGAGCGCACAGATACGCAGTATTTT. It encodes CASSVRERTDTQYF.

This clone was recorded once. V is TRBV1 and J is TRBJ1-4; the table assigns TRBD1, which was not confirmed against the DNA. TRBV1 is annotated as a pseudogene. The CDR3 extends over 18 amino acids. The CDR3 is CTSSQDGTGFRLNEKLFF. The DNA of the CDR3 is TGCACCAGCAGCCAAGATGGGACAGGGTTCCGGCTCAATGAAAAACTGTTTTTT.

The chain has TRBV6-5 and TRBJ1-4, with 9 bases lining up with TRBD1. Looked up from germline, CDR1 is MNHEY and CDR2 is SVGAGI. The CDR3 totals 15 residues. The V segment lost 2 bases and the J segment 10 bases; nucleotides outside the gene matches: 8. The CDR3 nucleotides read TGTGCCAGCAGTTACGATGGACAGGGGAGTGGAAAACTGTTTTTT. Encoded protein: CASSYDGQGSGKLFF.

This clone was observed a single time. The rearrangement joins TRBV14 to TRBJ2-1; the match to TRBD2 covers 9 bases. This CDR3 contains 17 residues. Germline CDR1 SGHDN, CDR2 FVKESK. J was trimmed by 0 bases and V by 3 bases; bases with no gene match: 6. The CDR3 nucleotides are TGTGCCAGCAGCCAGCTAGCGGGGAAAAGCTCCTACAATGAGCAGTTCTTC. Residues: CASSQLAGKSSYNEQFF.

This clone was seen a single time. The chain employs TRBV5-1 and TRBJ2-1; TRBD2 might be the D (6 bases). Germline values: CDR1 SGHRS, CDR2 YFSETQ. The CDR3 covers 16 residues. Trimming cost V 4 bases and J 2 bases, with 16 bases left between them. As DNA, the CDR3 is TGCGCCAGCAGCCCCGACCTAGCGTTGACCTACAATGAGCAGTTCTTC. Translated, it gives CASSPDLALTYNEQFF. Filled out from reference TRBV5-1 and TRBJ2-1, the complete variable domain reads KAGVTQTPRYLIKTRGQQVTLSCSPISGHRSVSWYQQTPGQGLQFLFEYFSETQRNKGNFPGRFSGRQFSNSRSEMNVSTLELGDSALYLCASSPDLALTYNEQFFGPGTRLTVL.

V is TRBV27 and J is TRBJ1-1, with a possible D match to TRBD1 (5 bases). Per the germline V gene, CDR1 is MNHEY and CDR2 is SMNVEV (reference sequence). V was cut by 6 bases and J by 4 bases, with 15 bases left in between. The CDR3 totals 14 residues. CDR3 amino acids: CASRGPGVRTEAFF. The DNA for the CDR3 is TGTGCCAGCAGAGGTCCGGGGGTGCGCACTGAAGCTTTCTTT.

This chain uses TRBV15 with TRBJ1-5; no definite D call. This CDR3 contains 12 residues. Germline V gene sequence: CDR1 LNHNV, CDR2 YYDKDF (reference sequence). V lost 1 base, J lost 11 bases, and 9 bases lay in between. CDR3 sequence: CATSRAGEAQHF. In DNA, the CDR3 is TGTGCCACCAGCAGAGCGGGAGAGGCCCAGCATTTT.

The rearrangement uses TRBV19 and TRBJ1-2; the D gene is possibly TRBD1 (5 bases). With 3 bases removed from V and 5 bases from J, the gap between germline ends came to 19 bases. The length of the CDR3 is 16 residues. Germline loops: CDR1 LNHDA, CDR2 SQIVND (reference sequence). The CDR3 DNA reads as TGTGCCAGTAGTATTAGGGGCCCAATAGGAATATATGGCTACACCTTC. Encoded protein: CASSIRGPIGIYGYTF.

V usage is TRBV11-2 and J usage is TRBJ2-3; D might be TRBD2 (6 bases). Germline CDR1 and CDR2: SGHAT and FQNNGV. The length of the CDR3 is 16 residues. The V end lost 1 base, the J end lost 3 bases, and 14 bases lay between the germline ends. The CDR3 nucleotides are TGTGCCAGCAGCTTAGTCTCCGGAGGAGGGACAGATACGCAGTATTTT. Translating gives CASSLVSGGGTDTQYF.

This clone was detected a few times. Within the sample, other DNA sequences also encode this same CDR3. The rearrangement joins TRBV28 to TRBJ1-6; unclear D gene. CDR1 MDHEN and CDR2 SYDVKM come from the germline V gene. With 7 bases removed from V and 0 bases from J, the gap between germline ends came to 4 bases. The CDR3 contains 13 residues. The CDR3 protein is CASTVSYNSPLHF. CDR3 nucleotides: TGTGCCAGCACGGTCTCCTATAATTCACCCCTCCACTTT.

This clone was seen only once. The chain couples TRBV18 to TRBJ2-3; no reliable D call. From germline, CDR1 is KGHSH and CDR2 LQKENI. The CDR3 loop spans 12 amino acids. Trimming removed 5 bases from V and 0 bases from J, with 3 bases in between. CDR3 nucleotides: TGTGCCAGCTCATCTAGCACAGATACGCAGTATTTT. Amino acid sequence: CASSSSTDTQYF.

The gene calls are TRBV5-1 and TRBJ1-2; a weak D match, TRBD1 (6 bases). CDR1 and CDR2 (germline): SGHRS, YFSETQ. V lost 0 bases, J lost 4 bases, and 10 bases lay in between. CDR3 length: 14 amino acids. CDR3 nucleotides: TGCGCCAGCAGCTTGGAGGGGGGGGCCTATGGCTACACCTTC. Protein sequence: CASSLEGGAYGYTF.

The chain has TRBV7-2 and TRBJ1-1; D is unresolved. Trimming cost V 1 base and J 0 bases, with 9 bases left between them. Germline CDR1 reads SGHTA; CDR2 reads FQGNSA. The CDR3 covers 15 residues. The CDR3 reads CASSLGGPMNTEAFF. DNA for the CDR3: TGTGCCAGCAGCTTAGGCGGGCCGATGAACACTGAAGCTTTCTTT. Supplemented by reference TRBV7-2 and TRBJ1-1, the full variable domain reads GAGVSQSPSNKVTEKGKDVELRCDPISGHTALYWYRQSLGQGLEFLIYFQGNSAPDKSGLPSDRFSAERTGGSVSTLTIQRTQQEDSAVYLCASSLGGPMNTEAFFGQGTRLTVV.

The chain carries TRBV7-2 and TRBJ1-6, with 8 bases fitting TRBD1. CDR1 and CDR2 (germline): SGHTA, FQGNSA. The CDR3 spans 15 residues. J gave up 10 bases and V 5 bases, and 10 bases lay outside the gene matches. DNA of the CDR3: TGTGCCAGCAGCGCCCGGACAGGGCTGGGCTCACCCCTCCACTTT. Translation: CASSARTGLGSPLHF.

A few counts support this clone. The rearrangement links TRBV5-6 to TRBJ1-2; 8 bases line up with TRBD1. The V and J ends lost 5 bases and 6 bases, in that order; junction bases with no gene match: 15. The CDR3 covers 16 residues. The germline V gene encodes CDR1 SGHDT and CDR2 YYEEEE. CDR3 in amino acids: CASSYPNSGQVDGYTF. The CDR3 DNA reads as TGTGCCAGCAGTTACCCTAACTCGGGACAGGTAGATGGCTACACCTTC.

The rearrangement links TRBV7-2 to TRBJ1-1; D is ambiguous. CDR1 is SGHTA, CDR2 FQGNSA, per germline. The V end lost 1 base, the J end lost 2 bases, and 11 bases lay between the germline ends. CDR3 size: 15 residues. CDR3 bases: TGTGCCAGCAGCTTAGTGTCTCGGGGAAACACTGAAGCTTTCTTT. This translates into CASSLVSRGNTEAFF.

The chain couples TRBV5-1 to TRBJ2-7; possible D gene TRBD1, 5 bases. Trimming shortened V by 2 bases and J by 5 bases, and 14 bases separated the two germline ends. Germline CDR1 and CDR2: SGHRS and YFSETQ. CDR3 length equals 14 residues. This CDR3 is CASSFIQGFDEQYF. The CDR3 nucleotides read TGCGCCAGCAGCTTTATCCAGGGCTTCGACGAGCAGTACTTC.

The rearrangement joins TRBV5-1 to TRBJ2-7; TRBD1 matches at 9 bases. The junction had 6 bases not matched to a gene; V was cut back by 0 bases and J by 5 bases. CDR1 is SGHRS, CDR2 YFSETQ, per germline. This CDR3 is built from 15 residues. CDR3 bases: TGCGCCAGCAGCTTGGTTACCGGGACAGGGAACGAGCAGTACTTC. Amino acids: CASSLVTGTGNEQYF.

This chain's CDR3 is CSAMRGGGYTF. CDR3 bases: TGCAGTGCTATGAGGGGGGGAGGCTACACCTTC. The V gene is TRBV20-1, the J gene TRBJ1-2, with TRBD1 as a possible D gene (6 bases). This CDR3 contains 11 residues. Germline V gives CDR1 DFQATT, CDR2 SNEGSKA (reference sequence). V was clipped by 4 bases and J by 8 bases, with 11 bases between them.

V and J are TRBV11-2 and TRBJ2-2; 8 nucleotides agree with TRBD2. Germline CDR1 SGHAT, CDR2 FQNNGV. The CDR3 contains 17 residues. Trimming took 10 bases from V and 1 from J; bases not matched to a gene: 14. The CDR3 nucleotides read TGTGCCACAGGAATGCGCGGGGGGCTCGTGAACACCGGGGAGCTGTTTTTT. Amino acids: CATGMRGGLVNTGELFF.

This clone was detected once. The genes are TRBV2 and TRBJ1-1; weak D call: TRBD1 (6 bases). The CDR3 length is 14 residues. CDR1 and CDR2 (germline): SNHLY, FYNNEI. Trimming removed 6 bases at V and 4 bases at J, with 15 bases between. CDR3 sequence: CASRATGSGTEAFF. The CDR3 coding sequence is TGTGCCAGCAGAGCCACAGGGTCGGGCACTGAAGCTTTCTTT. Full variable domain (rest looked up from reference TRBV2 and TRBJ1-1): EPEVTQTPSHQVTQMGQEVILRCVPISNHLYFYWYRQILGQKVEFLVSFYNNEISEKSEIFDDQFSVERPDGSNFTLKIRSTKLEDSAMYFCASRATGSGTEAFFGQGTRLTVV.

The genes are TRBV5-1 and TRBJ2-7; D is unresolved. The CDR3 sequence is 14 residues long. In germline, CDR1 is SGHRS, CDR2 YFSETQ. Trimming took off 1 base at V and 1 base at J, with 9 bases between the two ends. The CDR3 protein is CASSLSPGSYEQYF. The CDR3, as DNA: TGCGCCAGCAGCTTGTCACCAGGTTCCTACGAGCAGTACTTC.

This chain uses TRBV2 with TRBJ2-7; D uncertain. V lost 10 bases to trimming and J lost 6 bases, with 13 bases between them. The CDR3 contains 11 residues. Germline CDR1 and CDR2: SNHLY and FYNNEI. CDR3 sequence (DNA): TGTGCCATCATTACCGGGTCCGAGCAGTACTTC. This encodes CAIITGSEQYF.

This clone was found once. The chain joins TRBV7-9 to TRBJ1-3, with 10 bases that match TRBD1. V gave up 3 bases and J gave up 4 bases; unmatched junction bases: 3. The germline CDR1 and CDR2 sequences are SEHNR and FQNEAQ (reference sequence). This CDR3 region has 15 residues. The CDR3 loop is CASSLDRGRGNTIYF. The CDR3 DNA reads as TGTGCCAGCAGCTTGGACAGGGGGAGGGGAAACACCATATATTTT.

V is TRBV18 and J is TRBJ2-5; a weak D match, TRBD1 (6 bases). Germline CDR1 KGHSH, CDR2 LQKENI. V was shortened by 6 bases and J by 1 base, with 15 bases between the two germline ends. This CDR3 is 15 amino acids long. For the CDR3, the DNA is TGTGCCAGCTCCCCTTCGAGACAGGCCCAAGAGACCCAGTACTTC. Its protein product is CASSPSRQAQETQYF.

The CDR3 DNA reads as TGTGCCAGCAGCTTAGGTGGGGGGTACACTGAAGCTTTCTTT. Amino acids: CASSLGGGYTEAFF. The chain links TRBV7-2 to TRBJ1-1, with D possibly being TRBD1 (5 bases). V shed 1 base and J shed 3 bases, with 9 bases lying between them. Germline V gives CDR1 SGHTA, CDR2 FQGNSA. The CDR3 is made up of 14 amino acids.